The clone carrying this TCR beta chain has only a few counts. Its target is unknown. The CDR3 has 14 amino acids. Trimming removed 0 bases at V and 3 bases at J, with 9 bases between. Looked up from germline, CDR1 is SNHLY and CDR2 is FYNNEI. Approximately 2.2 micrograms of genomic DNA from cryopreserved PBMCs went into TCR beta libraries. Clones were read by immunoSEQ multiplex PCR, and TCRdb kept only the in-frame ones, dropping some. Of around 310,000 clones listed, 70% to 80% are singletons. The sample originates from a study of cytotoxic CD8 clonotypes in ibrutinib-treated CLL. Study conclusions and caveats: Clonality (at baseline) was higher than in age-matched healthy donors and tracked circulating CD8+ T-cell counts.

The sequence derives from a human donor with chronic lymphocytic leukemia. The sample here was PBMCs, taken before ibrutinib treatment. The chain links TRBV2 to TRBJ2-7, with D perhaps matching TRBD2 (5 bases). The CDR3 region is CASSEAGGGYEQYF. In DNA form, the CDR3 reads TGTGCCAGCAGTGAAGCCGGAGGAGGCTACGAGCAGTACTTC.